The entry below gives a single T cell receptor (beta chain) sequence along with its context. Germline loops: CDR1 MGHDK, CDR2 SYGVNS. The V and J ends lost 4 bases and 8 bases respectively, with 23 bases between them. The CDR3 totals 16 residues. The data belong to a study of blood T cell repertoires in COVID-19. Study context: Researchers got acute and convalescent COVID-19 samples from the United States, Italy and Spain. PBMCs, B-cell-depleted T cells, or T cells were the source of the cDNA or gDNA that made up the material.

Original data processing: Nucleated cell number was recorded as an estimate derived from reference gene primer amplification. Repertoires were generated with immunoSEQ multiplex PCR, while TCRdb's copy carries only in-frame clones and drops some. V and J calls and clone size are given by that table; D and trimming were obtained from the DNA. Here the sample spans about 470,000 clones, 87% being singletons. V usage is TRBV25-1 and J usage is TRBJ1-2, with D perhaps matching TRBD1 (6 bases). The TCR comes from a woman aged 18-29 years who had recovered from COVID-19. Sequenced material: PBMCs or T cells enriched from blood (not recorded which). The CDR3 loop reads CASSAHAAGGVGGYTF. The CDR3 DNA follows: TGTGCCAGCAGTGCTCACGCGGCGGGGGGCGTGGGCGGCTACACCTTC.